Listed below are T cell receptor beta chains from one sample, sequenced in a study of siplizumab effects on memory and regulatory T cells. Repertoires were generated with immunoSEQ multiplex PCR, while TCRdb's copy carries only in-frame clones and drops some. The data contain about 85,000 clones, around 93% of them singletons. The specimen was CD8+ T cells sorted from blood. These receptors all stem from a human donor in good health. Each CDR3 is given without its conserved first and last residue.

v_gene: TRBV2
CDR3aa: ASVGTGNQPQH

v_gene: TRBV19
CDR3aa: ASSISAKATEAF

v_gene: TRBV4-2
CDR3aa: ASSQERPYGYT

v_gene: TRBV4-2
CDR3aa: ASSQEYRAPNEKLF

v_gene: TRBV7-6
CDR3aa: ASSSGQGPYEQY

v_gene: TRBV11-1
CDR3aa: ASSLAAGTSTDTQY

v_gene: TRBV28
CDR3aa: ASNSWVVAGSSYEQY

v_gene: TRBV4-1
CDR3aa: ASSQDGEGGDTQY

v_gene: TRBV7-3
CDR3aa: ASSLVGAGNTIY

v_gene: TRBV30
CDR3aa: AWSATSAGGSNTGELF

v_gene: TRBV9
CDR3aa: ASSASGSSGDEQF

v_gene: TRBV27
CDR3aa: ASSLSGQGPYEQY

v_gene: TRBV11-2
CDR3aa: ASSVPRPPSREKLF

v_gene: TRBV11-2
CDR3aa: ASSFKRQGWDEQY

v_gene: TRBV5-6
CDR3aa: ASSSGLAGRWGEQF

v_gene: TRBV29-1
CDR3aa: SVHVGGYPPNEQF

v_gene: TRBV27
CDR3aa: ASILGQSYEQY

v_gene: TRBV7-6
CDR3aa: ASSRGHAEQY

v_gene: TRBV29-1
CDR3aa: SVEGSGGVYNEQF

v_gene: TRBV29-1
CDR3aa: SVEGQGANTDTQY

v_gene: TRBV4-1
CDR3aa: ASSQTGTGLHEQY

v_gene: TRBV7-6
CDR3aa: ASSFFGMNTEAF

v_gene: TRBV10-1
CDR3aa: ASSEDGSSYNEQF

v_gene: TRBV19
CDR3aa: ASSEGGLDEQY

v_gene: TRBV4-2
CDR3aa: ASRGGQSQETQY

v_gene: TRBV29-1
CDR3aa: SVEDPGGYGYT

v_gene: TRBV27
CDR3aa: ASSFGGGGWTEAF

v_gene: TRBV5-1
CDR3aa: ASSFGTGGYEQY

v_gene: TRBV10-3
CDR3aa: AISDAGSYEQY

v_gene: TRBV10-2
CDR3aa: ASSEGRQETQY

v_gene: TRBV19
CDR3aa: ASSWTIHSNQPQH

v_gene: TRBV30
CDR3aa: AWSVGWTSDYNEQF

v_gene: TRBV29-1
CDR3aa: SVEGQGNTEAF

v_gene: TRBV4-1
CDR3aa: ASSQVLGQETQY

v_gene: TRBV27
CDR3aa: ASSLSGNQPQH

v_gene: TRBV5-5
CDR3aa: ASSLGLEGQGY

v_gene: TRBV4-2
CDR3aa: ASSQDGSEAF

v_gene: TRBV30
CDR3aa: AWRGGTEAF

v_gene: TRBV5-7
CDR3aa: ASSSYSVSYNEQF

v_gene: TRBV30
CDR3aa: AWGLAPSSYNEQF

v_gene: TRBV7-8
CDR3aa: ASSFPKAGGRTDTQY

v_gene: TRBV29-1
CDR3aa: SVLGETQY

v_gene: TRBV27
CDR3aa: ASSLGHSTGELF

v_gene: TRBV29-1
CDR3aa: SVEAGLAGGSTGELF

v_gene: TRBV11-2
CDR3aa: ASSLTRSEDLPYEQY

v_gene: TRBV6-1
CDR3aa: ASILGGFEQF

v_gene: TRBV9
CDR3aa: ASSENTDTQY

v_gene: TRBV9
CDR3aa: ASSVDLYYEQY

v_gene: TRBV9
CDR3aa: ASSGRDSVGAGELF

v_gene: TRBV29-1
CDR3aa: SVDVHATFYNEQF

v_gene: TRBV6-1
CDR3aa: ASSGDRVYEQY

v_gene: TRBV28
CDR3aa: DLSYEQY

v_gene: TRBV7-6
CDR3aa: ASSPGPTSTDTQY